The source of this TCR beta chain is a study of T cells in localized non-small cell lung cancer. To note about this clone: Its antigen remains unknown.

The protocol was immunoSEQ multiplex PCR, while the TCRdb copy is restricted to in-frame clones and leaves out a portion. Of tens of thousands of clones listed, just under 85% are singletons. The CDR3 spans 14 residues. Germline V gene data show CDR1 as LNHDA and CDR2 as SQIVND (reference sequence). Deletions cut 5 bases from V and 2 bases from J, with 7 bases between. General study results and limits: Out of the top 100 tumor clones, a median approximately 57 were seen in adjacent lung. Investigators sequenced only a single tumor region, leaving heterogeneity possible. The highest T cell clonality was in uninvolved adjacent lung, above tumor.

The clonotype comes from a female donor aged 60 or older with stage I lung adenocarcinoma. This rearrangement joins TRBV19 to TRBJ2-6, with no clear D. The specimen was peripheral blood, collected before any cancer treatment. CDR3 sequence (DNA): TGTGCCAGTAGTGCCTTTACTGGGGCCAACGTCCTGACTTTC. Encoded protein: CASSAFTGANVLTF. The full variable domain, its missing parts supplied by reference TRBV19 and TRBJ2-6, is DGGITQSPKYLFRKEGQNVTLSCEQNLNHDAMYWYRQDPGQGLRLIYYSQIVNDFQKGDIAEGYSVSREKKESFPLTVTSAQKNPTAFYLCASSAFTGANVLTFGAGSRLTVL.